The clone carrying this T cell receptor (beta chain) was seen just once. The source of the sample is a study of blood T cell repertoires in COVID-19. Authors' analysis steps: Scientists estimated how many nucleated cells there were by amplifying reference gene primers. TCRdb's copy holds only in-frame clones and misses some; the assay was immunoSEQ multiplex PCR. From that table come the V and J calls and clone size; the DNA was used to work out D and trimming. The sample yields 60,000 to 75,000 clones, 87% seen once. This CDR3 region has 14 residues. The germline V gene has CDR1 LGHDT and CDR2 YNNKEL (reference sequence). V dropped 1 base and J dropped 6 bases, with 12 bases sitting between them.

This chain links TRBV3-1 (or the pseudogene TRBV3-2) with TRBJ1-2; D gene ambiguous. Specimen: peripheral blood. The sequence came from a man between 45 and 60 years old with active COVID-19. CDR3 coding DNA: TGTGCCAGCAGCCAAGGCACCGAGGGCCATGGCTACACCTTC. This gives the protein CASSQGTEGHGYTF.